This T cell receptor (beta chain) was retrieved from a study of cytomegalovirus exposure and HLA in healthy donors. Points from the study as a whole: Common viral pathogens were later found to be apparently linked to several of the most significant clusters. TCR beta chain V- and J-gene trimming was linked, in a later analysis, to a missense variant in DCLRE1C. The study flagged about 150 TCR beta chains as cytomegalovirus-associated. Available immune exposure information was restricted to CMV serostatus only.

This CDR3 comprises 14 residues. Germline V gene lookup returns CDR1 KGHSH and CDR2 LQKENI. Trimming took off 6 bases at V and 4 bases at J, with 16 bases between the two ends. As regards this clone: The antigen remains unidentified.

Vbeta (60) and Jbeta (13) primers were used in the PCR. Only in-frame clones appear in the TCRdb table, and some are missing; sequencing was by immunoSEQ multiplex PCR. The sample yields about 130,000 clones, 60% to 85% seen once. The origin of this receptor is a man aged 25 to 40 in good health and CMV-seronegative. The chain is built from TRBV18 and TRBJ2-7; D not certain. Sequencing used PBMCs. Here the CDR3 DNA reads TGTGCCAGCTCCTGGCACCCTTCCCCATACGAGCAGTACTTC. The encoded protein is CASSWHPSPYEQYF.